Following are 30 T cell receptor beta chains from one sample sequenced in a study of cytomegalovirus exposure and HLA in healthy donors (TCRdb year 2017). The library was produced with the immunoSEQ multiplex PCR assay. The multiplex PCR relied on a mix of 60 forward primers for TCR Vbeta segments and 13 reverse primers for TCR Jbeta segments. What TCRdb holds here is the immuneACCESS table cut down to in-frame rearrangements. Part of the clones is not present; checked against another copy, under half of the missing clones reflect an unresolved V gene, and the others are unexplained. This sample has about 110,000 clones in its table, and over 80% of those were observed once. The ten most abundant clones make up approximately 2.5% of the sample. The specimen was PBMCs. The receptors stem from a man under 40 in good health and CMV-seropositive.

V usage is TRBV5-1 and J usage is TRBJ2-7, with 8 nucleotides matching TRBD1. The CDR3 extends over 12 amino acids. With V trimmed by 4 bases and J by 6 bases, 3 bases remained unmatched. Germline V CDR1 and CDR2: SGHRS, YFSETQ. CDR3 residues: CASSPTGVEQYF. The CDR3, as DNA: TGCGCCAGCAGCCCGACAGGGGTCGAGCAGTACTTC. The whole variable domain, filled in from reference TRBV5-1 and TRBJ2-7, reads KAGVTQTPRYLIKTRGQQVTLSCSPISGHRSVSWYQQTPGQGLQFLFEYFSETQRNKGNFPGRFSGRQFSNSRSEMNVSTLELGDSALYLCASSPTGVEQYFGPGTRLTVT.

The J gene is TRBJ1-5, the V gene TRBV6-1; 7 bases fit TRBD1. In germline, CDR1 is MNHNS, CDR2 SASEGT. With 10 bases clipped from V and 4 bases from J, the junction kept 13 bases outside the gene matches. This CDR3 has 15 residues. The CDR3 is CATRTRRQGNQPQHF. The CDR3 bases are TGTGCCACCAGGACCCGGAGACAGGGTAATCAGCCCCAGCATTTT.

CDR3: CSAAGQSSYNEQFF. The CDR3 DNA reads as TGCAGCGCCGCCGGACAGAGCTCCTACAATGAGCAGTTCTTC. The J gene is TRBJ2-1, the V gene TRBV29-1, with D maybe TRBD1 (6 bases). This CDR3 has 14 amino acids. V shed 7 bases and J shed 0 bases, with 13 bases lying between them. Germline lookup yields CDR1 SQVTM and CDR2 ANQGSEA.

The chain uses TRBV5-8 and TRBJ1-5, with TRBD1 matching over 7 bases. CDR1 and CDR2 from the germline V gene are SGHTS and YDEGEE. Trimming removed 3 bases from V and 0 bases from J; junction bases left unmatched: 3. The CDR3 is made up of 15 amino acids. The DNA of the CDR3 is TGTGCCAGCAGCTGGGGACAGCGTAGCAATCAGCCCCAGCATTTT. The encoded protein is CASSWGQRSNQPQHF.

J is TRBJ1-2 and V is TRBV4-1; TRBD1 aligns across 10 bases. V shed 3 bases and J 2 bases; nucleotides not matched to a gene: 9. The V gene's germline CDR1 is MGHRA and CDR2 YSYEKL. The CDR3 is 17 amino acids. This chain's CDR3 is CASSQVYPGQGNYGYTF. As DNA, the CDR3 is TGCGCCAGCAGCCAGGTATATCCGGGACAGGGGAACTATGGCTACACCTTC.

The chain is built from TRBV11-2 and TRBJ2-7; TRBD1 might be the D (6 bases). This CDR3 has 14 amino acids. V dropped 0 bases and J dropped 3 bases, with 9 bases sitting between them. Germline V gene lookup returns CDR1 SGHAT and CDR2 FQNNGV. As DNA, the CDR3 is TGTGCCAGCAGCTTAGAGGGACACGACTACGAGCAGTACTTC. Translating it yields CASSLEGHDYEQYF. The full variable domain, with the rest looked up from reference TRBV11-2 and TRBJ2-7, is EAGVAQSPRYKIIEKRQSVAFWCNPISGHATLYWYQQILGQGPKLLIQFQNNGVVDDSQLPKDRFSAERLKGVDSTLKIQPAKLEDSAVYLCASSLEGHDYEQYFGPGTRLTVT.

The V and J genes are TRBV19 and TRBJ1-1; tentative D call: TRBD1 (5 bases). Trimming stripped 3 bases from V and 3 bases from J, with 14 bases between. There are 15 residues in the CDR3. Germline values: CDR1 LNHDA, CDR2 SQIVND (reference sequence). The CDR3 region has the DNA TGTGCCAGTAGTATGGGGCCCGGCCGGGACACTGAAGCTTTCTTT. It encodes CASSMGPGRDTEAFF.

This clone was seen a single time. At one boundary the junction diverges from the germline segment, which might be a read error. This CDR3 is also generated by other DNA sequences in the sample. This chain joins TRBV7-9 and TRBJ2-7; 14 bases align to TRBD2. This CDR3 comprises 18 residues. CDR1 is SEHNR, CDR2 FQNEAQ, per germline (reference sequence). The CDR3 spells CASSLVGLAGALIYEQYF. As DNA, the CDR3 is TGTGCCAGTAGCTTAGTGGGACTAGCGGGGGCACTGATCTACGAGCAGTACTTC. Filled out from reference TRBV7-9 and TRBJ2-7, the complete variable domain reads DTGVSQNPRHKITKRGQNVTFRCDPISEHNRLYWYRQTLGQGPEFLTYFQNEAQLEKSRLLSDRFSAERPKGSFSTLEIQRTEQGDSAMYLCASSLVGLAGALIYEQYFGPGTRLTVT.

This clone came up once. The genes are TRBV11-3 and TRBJ1-1; 10 bases are a match to TRBD1. This CDR3 spans 18 amino acids. Germline V gene sequence: CDR1 SGHNT, CDR2 YENEEA. V lost 2 bases to trimming and J lost 1 base; unmatched junction nucleotides: 10. The CDR3 reads CASSLLRDRGSRNTEAFF. The CDR3 DNA reads TGTGCCAGCAGCTTACTGAGGGACAGGGGTTCTAGGAACACTGAAGCTTTCTTT.

This chain uses TRBV6-5 with TRBJ1-1, with 10 bases identical to TRBD1. The CDR3 sequence is 14 residues long. Germline-derived CDR1 and CDR2 are MNHEY and SVGAGI. V trimming: 2 bases; J trimming: 7 bases; junction bases outside the gene matches: 4. The CDR3 here is CASSYDRGRLEAFF. The CDR3 DNA reads as TGTGCCAGCAGTTACGACAGGGGGCGCCTTGAAGCTTTCTTT.

This chain connects TRBV19 to TRBJ2-1; D is perhaps TRBD2 (6 bases). This CDR3 is built from 16 residues. V was clipped by 6 bases and J by 1 base, with 16 bases between them. Germline CDR1 is LNHDA and CDR2 is SQIVND (reference sequence). The CDR3 nucleotides read TGTGCCAGTAGCCCCCCCGGGGGTGGGTCCTACAATGAGCAGTTCTTC. Translating gives CASSPPGGGSYNEQFF.

The J gene is TRBJ2-2, the V gene TRBV2; possible D gene TRBD2, 5 bases. Looked up from germline, CDR1 is SNHLY and CDR2 is FYNNEI. This CDR3 is built from 13 residues. Trimming took 2 bases from V and 6 from J, leaving 7 bases between them. CDR3 coding DNA: TGTGCCAGCAGTGAACTCGGGGCCGGGGAGCTGTTTTTT. Translating gives CASSELGAGELFF.

The rearrangement uses TRBV5-6 and TRBJ1-4, with 9 bases identical to TRBD1. The CDR3 has 17 residues. Germline CDR1 SGHDT, CDR2 YYEEEE. Trimming took 5 bases from V and 6 from J; bases not matched to a gene: 14. CDR3 nucleotide sequence: TGTGCCAGCAGTTCCCTCCTCCGGGACAGGGCATATGAAAAACTGTTTTTT. Its translation is CASSSLLRDRAYEKLFF.

A few counts support this clone. This chain joins TRBV6-5 and TRBJ1-6; TRBD1 agrees at 7 bases. Germline CDR1 reads MNHEY; CDR2 reads SVGAGI. The V gene end was trimmed by 5 bases and the J gene end by 5 bases; junction bases not matched to a gene: 0. The CDR3 has 13 amino acids. The CDR3 region is CASSDRDNSPLHF. For the CDR3, the DNA is TGTGCCAGCAGTGACAGGGATAATTCACCCCTCCACTTT.

This sequence joins TRBV6-5 and TRBJ2-7; D gene unclear. The CDR3 contains 15 residues. Germline CDR1 MNHEY, CDR2 SVGAGI. Trimming pared 1 base from V and 5 bases from J, leaving 15 bases between. CDR3 nucleotides: TGTGCCAGCAGTTACTTGTCTCAGGTGACACACGAGCAGTACTTC. Translation: CASSYLSQVTHEQYF.

The V call is TRBV7-2, the J call TRBJ2-2; D is perhaps TRBD2 (5 bases). Trimming removed 3 bases from V and 1 base from J, with 6 bases in between. This CDR3 is built from 14 residues. Germline-derived CDR1 and CDR2 are SGHTA and FQGNSA. This chain's CDR3 is CASSLDLNTGELFF. CDR3 nucleotide sequence: TGTGCCAGCAGCTTGGACTTGAACACCGGGGAGCTGTTTTTT.

This chain links TRBV7-6 with TRBJ2-7; D is uncertain. Germline CDR1 SGHVS, CDR2 FNYEAQ. The V gene lost 1 base and the J gene lost 0 bases, with 4 bases spanning the gap. The CDR3 runs to 13 residues. CDR3 region: CASSLELSYEQYF. The CDR3 nucleotides read TGTGCCAGCAGCTTAGAACTCTCCTACGAGCAGTACTTC. The whole variable domain, filled in from reference TRBV7-6 and TRBJ2-7, reads GAGVSQSPRYKVTKRGQDVALRCDPISGHVSLYWYRQALGQGPEFLTYFNYEAQQDKSGLPNDRFSAERPEGSISTLTIQRTEQRDSAMYRCASSLELSYEQYFGPGTRLTVT.

This clone has only one observation. This rearrangement joins TRBV7-9 to TRBJ1-2, with D unclear. V was pared by 3 bases and J by 1 base, with 6 bases between. Germline V gene sequence: CDR1 SEHNR, CDR2 FQNEAQ (reference sequence). CDR3 length: 13 amino acids. The CDR3 sequence is CASSFGSNYGYTF. CDR3 in DNA: TGTGCCAGCAGCTTTGGGAGTAACTATGGCTACACCTTC.

The chain couples TRBV5-5 to TRBJ1-1; 7 bases line up with TRBD1. The CDR3 extends over 13 amino acids. The junction had 6 bases not matched to a gene; V was cut back by 2 bases and J by 8 bases. Germline values: CDR1 SGHKS, CDR2 YYEKEE (reference sequence). Here the CDR3 DNA reads TGTGCCAGCAGCTTTCTGACAGGGCGAGAAGCTTTCTTT. Amino acids: CASSFLTGREAFF.

V and J are TRBV21-1 and TRBJ2-2; the tabulated D call, TRBD1, remains unverified against the DNA. TRBV21-1 is a pseudogene locus. CDR3 size: 18 residues. The CDR3 DNA is TGTGCCAGCAGCAACATCCTAGTTGGGGGCCCGGACACCGGGGAGCTGTTTTTT. Protein sequence: CASSNILVGGPDTGELFF.

This chain joins TRBV7-9 and TRBJ2-1, with TRBD1 identical over 7 bases. The CDR3 extends over 15 amino acids. Germline trimming cut 3 bases from V and 7 bases from J; bases unmatched to any gene: 9. The germline V gene encodes CDR1 SEHNR and CDR2 FQNEAQ (reference sequence). This CDR3 reads CASSLRTGLLNEQFF. CDR3 coding DNA: TGTGCCAGCAGCTTGCGGACAGGACTTCTAAATGAGCAGTTCTTC.

The V and J genes are TRBV2 and TRBJ1-2, with D possibly matching TRBD1 (6 bases). In germline, CDR1 is SNHLY, CDR2 FYNNEI. There are 14 residues in the CDR3. Trimming took 6 bases from V and 8 from J, leaving 19 bases between them. The CDR3 sequence is CASRAGRGANGYTF. In DNA, the CDR3 is TGTGCCAGCAGGGCGGGGAGGGGGGCGAACGGCTACACCTTC.

The chain uses TRBV5-1 and TRBJ2-7; maybe TRBD2 (6 bases). V dropped 6 bases and J dropped 5 bases, with 18 bases sitting between them. CDR1 is SGHRS and CDR2 is YFSETQ in the germline V gene. The CDR3 covers 14 residues. This CDR3 is CASTYQGPGDEQYF. Written as DNA, the CDR3 is TGCGCCAGCACCTATCAGGGCCCGGGAGACGAGCAGTACTTC.

The J gene is TRBJ2-5, the V gene TRBV13; 11 nucleotides match TRBD2. The CDR3 consists of 16 residues. The V gene end was trimmed by 5 bases and the J gene end by 1 base; junction bases not matched to a gene: 6. Looked up from germline, CDR1 is PRHDT and CDR2 is FYEKMQ (reference sequence). The CDR3 loop reads CASSLRLAGPQETQYF. In nucleotides, the CDR3 is TGTGCCAGCAGCCTTAGACTAGCGGGGCCCCAAGAGACCCAGTACTTC.

The rearrangement links TRBV6-6 to TRBJ1-1; TRBD1 matches at 7 bases. The ends lost 5 bases at V and 0 bases at J; junction bases unmatched: 3. The CDR3 extends over 14 amino acids. Germline V gene data show CDR1 as MNHNY and CDR2 as SVGAGI (reference sequence). The chain's CDR3 is CASSPTGMNTEAFF. In DNA, the CDR3 is TGTGCCAGCAGTCCGACAGGGATGAACACTGAAGCTTTCTTT.

This clone appeared a single time. V usage is TRBV19 and J usage is TRBJ1-5, with 9 bases aligning to TRBD1. The CDR3 is 15 amino acids. J lost 5 bases, V lost 8 bases, and 10 bases had no gene match. Germline V gene data show CDR1 as LNHDA and CDR2 as SQIVND (reference sequence). This CDR3 reads CASGRDRVVDQPQHF. In DNA form, the CDR3 reads TGTGCCAGTGGCCGGGACAGGGTGGTCGATCAGCCCCAGCATTTT.

The chain uses TRBV6-1 and TRBJ2-3; no clear D. Germline assignment: CDR1 MNHNS and CDR2 SASEGT. V lost 7 bases and J 2 bases, leaving 10 bases between the germline ends. This CDR3 has 13 residues. In DNA, the CDR3 is TGTGCCAGCATGAAGCCCGACACAGATACGCAGTATTTT. Translated: CASMKPDTDTQYF.

Of note for this clone: The germline gene is not matched at one end of the junction; a read error may be the cause. The gene calls are TRBV6-6 and TRBJ2-4, with TRBD1 matching 7 bases. In germline, CDR1 is MNHNY, CDR2 SVGAGI (reference sequence). CDR3 length: 14 amino acids. The CDR3 is CASSWDRITNSQYF. The CDR3 DNA reads TGTGCCAGCAGTTGGGACAGAATAACAAACAGTCAGTACTTC.

This rearrangement joins TRBV5-4 to TRBJ1-2; D remains unclear. Trimming removed 0 bases at V and 1 base at J, with 7 bases between. The germline gives CDR1 SGHNT, CDR2 YYREEE (reference sequence). CDR3 size: 14 residues. The chain's CDR3 is CASSLDGVNYGYTF. CDR3 sequence (DNA): TGTGCCAGCAGCTTGGACGGGGTTAACTATGGCTACACCTTC.

This chain links TRBV4-1 with TRBJ2-7; 14 nucleotides match TRBD2. This CDR3 comprises 16 residues. The germline V gene has CDR1 MGHRA and CDR2 YSYEKL. Trimming took 3 bases from V and 3 from J; bases not matched to a gene: 4. CDR3 amino acids: CASSQAGTSGGYEQYF. The CDR3 coding sequence is TGCGCCAGCAGCCAGGCCGGGACTAGCGGGGGCTACGAGCAGTACTTC.